Below, 22 T cell receptor beta chains from the same sample are listed, as sequenced in a study of cytomegalovirus exposure and HLA in healthy donors. Libraries were prepared by immunoSEQ multiplex PCR; TCRdb keeps only in-frame clonotypes and omits some of them. The sample includes some 140,000 clones, just over 85% of them seen just once. Source material: PBMCs. These receptors originate from a human donor in good health.

Details on this clone: A much larger clone sits a single nucleotide away, making a read error possible. This CDR3 is also generated by other DNA sequences in the sample. The chain has TRBV14 and TRBJ1-2; possible D gene TRBD1, 5 bases. Between the trimmed V and J ends, which lost 4 bases and 5 bases, there was a span of 11 bases. The CDR3 consists of 13 residues. Germline V gene sequence: CDR1 SGHDN, CDR2 FVKESK. CDR3 nucleotides: TGTGCCAGCAGCCCAGAAGACAGATATGGCTACACCTTC. This encodes CASSPEDRYGYTF.

V and J are TRBV9 and TRBJ1-2; TRBD1 matches 8 bases. V lost 0 bases and J lost 7; bases outside the gene matches: 2. Germline CDR1 reads SGDLS; CDR2 reads YYNGEE. The CDR3 is 13 residues long. CDR3 coding DNA: TGTGCCAGCAGCGTAGGGACAGGGCTTGGCTACACCTTC. It translates to CASSVGTGLGYTF. The entire variable domain, with the rest obtained from reference TRBV9 and TRBJ1-2, is as follows: DSGVTQTPKHLITATGQRVTLRCSPRSGDLSVYWYQQSLDQGLQFLIQYYNGEERAKGNILERFSAQQFPDLHSELNLSSLELGDSALYFCASSVGTGLGYTFGSGTRLTVV.

The chain employs TRBV5-6 and TRBJ2-7, with D possibly being TRBD2 (5 bases). Between the trimmed V and J ends, which lost 0 bases and 0 bases, there was a span of 10 bases. This CDR3 is 15 amino acids long. The germline V gene encodes CDR1 SGHDT and CDR2 YYEEEE. The CDR3 spells CASSLGGGSSYEQYF. Written as DNA, the CDR3 is TGTGCCAGCAGCTTGGGAGGCGGGTCCTCCTACGAGCAGTACTTC.

The CDR3, as DNA: TGTGCCAGCTCACCGGTTCCAGGTCAGCCCCAGCATTTT. Translation gives CASSPVPGQPQHF. The rearrangement links TRBV18 to TRBJ1-5; D is uncertain. Germline values: CDR1 KGHSH, CDR2 LQKENI. The CDR3 spans 13 residues. Trimming stripped 3 bases from V and 6 bases from J, with 9 bases between.

The V gene is TRBV25-1, the J gene TRBJ1-2; D is possibly TRBD1 (6 bases). Trimming left V 0 bases short and J 9 bases short, with 20 bases between. The CDR3 sequence is 16 residues long. Per the germline V gene, CDR1 is MGHDK and CDR2 is SYGVNS. The CDR3 protein is CASSEYMDSLRLRYTF. Here the CDR3 DNA reads TGTGCCAGCAGTGAATACATGGACAGCCTACGACTTCGCTACACCTTC.

This chain connects TRBV6-6 to TRBJ2-7; 7 bases are shared with TRBD1. The CDR3 has 15 amino acids. V lost 4 bases and J lost 0; bases outside the gene matches: 6. Germline V lookup: CDR1 MNHNY, CDR2 SVGAGI (reference sequence). Here the CDR3 DNA reads TGTGCCAGCAGTTCAAGGACAGGAAGCTCCTACGAGCAGTACTTC. This codes for CASSSRTGSSYEQYF.

This chain connects TRBV7-9 to TRBJ1-1, with 9 bases lining up with TRBD1. The CDR3 has 17 amino acids. Trimming cost V 1 base and J 0 bases; bases outside gene matches: 6. Germline V gene sequence: CDR1 SEHNR, CDR2 FQNEAQ (reference sequence). CDR3 coding DNA: TGTGCCAGCAGCTTAGTAGGGACAGGGTTCATGAACACTGAAGCTTTCTTT. This encodes CASSLVGTGFMNTEAFF.

The V and J genes are TRBV29-1 and TRBJ1-4; TRBD1 agrees at 7 bases. The CDR3 is 13 amino acids. Per the germline V gene, CDR1 is SQVTM and CDR2 is ANQGSEA. Trimming at V came to 6 bases and at J to 4 bases, leaving 5 bases not matched to a gene. The CDR3 is CSVTGQGNEKLFF. The CDR3 nucleotides are TGCAGCGTGACAGGGCAGGGTAATGAAAAACTGTTTTTT.

J is TRBJ2-5 and V is TRBV9; the match to TRBD2 covers 7 bases. This CDR3 is 17 amino acids long. Unmatched junction bases numbered 8, after V lost 0 bases and J lost 0 bases. CDR1 and CDR2 from the germline V gene are SGDLS and YYNGEE. The CDR3 loop reads CASSVGSGGVYQETQYF. The CDR3 DNA reads TGTGCCAGCAGCGTAGGTTCTGGGGGGGTGTACCAAGAGACCCAGTACTTC. The full variable domain, in which reference TRBV9 and TRBJ2-5 provide the parts outside the CDR3, is DSGVTQTPKHLITATGQRVTLRCSPRSGDLSVYWYQQSLDQGLQFLIQYYNGEERAKGNILERFSAQQFPDLHSELNLSSLELGDSALYFCASSVGSGGVYQETQYFGPGTRLLVL.

The J gene is TRBJ1-2, the V gene TRBV5-5; 7 bases map to TRBD1. In germline, CDR1 is SGHKS, CDR2 YYEKEE (reference sequence). V was clipped by 0 bases and J by 4 bases; unmatched bases: 6. The CDR3 is made up of 15 amino acids. The CDR3 reads CASSLGDRWGYGYTF. CDR3 nucleotide sequence: TGTGCCAGCAGCTTGGGGGACAGATGGGGCTATGGCTACACCTTC.

V usage is TRBV10-1 and J usage is TRBJ1-5; 9 nucleotides agree with TRBD1. The CDR3 loop spans 15 amino acids. Germline assignment: CDR1 WNHNN and CDR2 SYGVQD (reference sequence). Trimming took 6 bases from V and 2 from J; bases not matched to a gene: 5. The DNA of the CDR3 is TGCGCCAGCAGAGATAGGACAGGGGGCAATCAGCCCCAGCATTTT. Translating gives CASRDRTGGNQPQHF.

The chain uses TRBV5-4 and TRBJ1-2; possibly TRBD1 for D (6 bases). V was pared by 4 bases and J by 7 bases, with 14 bases between. The CDR3 extends over 13 amino acids. Germline CDR1 and CDR2: SGHNT and YYREEE (reference sequence). The CDR3 is CASSPGTPPGYTF. The CDR3 DNA follows: TGTGCCAGCAGCCCAGGGACACCCCCTGGCTACACCTTC.

V usage is TRBV18 and J usage is TRBJ2-1; 16 nucleotides match TRBD2. With 0 bases clipped from V and 8 bases from J, the junction kept 1 base outside the gene matches. The CDR3 contains 16 residues. Germline lookup yields CDR1 KGHSH and CDR2 LQKENI. CDR3 region: CASSPPGLAGGDEQFF. CDR3 sequence (DNA): TGTGCCAGCTCACCACCGGGACTAGCGGGAGGGGATGAGCAGTTCTTC.

The V and J genes are TRBV7-2 and TRBJ1-2, with D possibly being TRBD1 (6 bases). CDR3 length: 16 amino acids. V was shortened by 1 base and J by 2 bases, with 14 bases between the two germline ends. Germline CDR1 SGHTA, CDR2 FQGNSA. CDR3 in amino acids: CASSLVGRGYNYGYTF. In nucleotides, the CDR3 is TGTGCCAGCAGCTTAGTGGGCAGGGGATACAACTATGGCTACACCTTC.

This chain uses TRBV6-1 with TRBJ2-7, with a weak D call TRBD1 (6 bases). Germline CDR1 MNHNS, CDR2 SASEGT. This CDR3 comprises 16 residues. The V end was cut by 0 bases, the J end by 0 bases, with 12 bases between. CDR3 nucleotides: TGTGCCAGCAGTGAAGCGGCCATAGGGGGCTCCTACGAGCAGTACTTC. It specifies CASSEAAIGGSYEQYF.

The rearrangement uses TRBV7-8 and TRBJ2-7, with 7 positions matching TRBD2. V trimming: 2 bases; J trimming: 1 base; junction bases outside the gene matches: 8. The CDR3 length is 16 residues. CDR1 and CDR2 from the germline V gene are SGHVS and FQNEAQ. CDR3 sequence (DNA): TGTGCCAGCAGCTTAAACGGCGGGAGAGTTTCCTACGAGCAGTACTTC. This translates into CASSLNGGRVSYEQYF.

The CDR3 coding sequence is TGTGCCAGTAGGACAGGGAACGAGCAGTACTTC. It translates to CASRTGNEQYF. This chain connects TRBV28 to TRBJ2-7; 8 bases line up with TRBD1. CDR1 and CDR2 (germline): MDHEN, SYDVKM. The CDR3 totals 11 residues. V lost 9 bases to trimming and J lost 5 bases; unmatched junction nucleotides: 3. Combining the CDR3 with reference TRBV28 and TRBJ2-7 gives the whole variable domain DVKVTQSSRYLVKRTGEKVFLECVQDMDHENMFWYRQDPGLGLRLIYFSYDVKMKEKGDIPEGYSVSREKKERFSLILESASTNQTSMYLCASRTGNEQYFGPGTRLTVT.

This chain uses TRBV28 with TRBJ2-2, with 11 bases lining up with TRBD2. CDR1 MDHEN and CDR2 SYDVKM come from the germline V gene. The ends lost 4 bases at V and 7 bases at J; junction bases unmatched: 5. This CDR3 spans 15 amino acids. DNA for the CDR3: TGTGCCAGCAGTTCTGGGACTAGCGGAGGCGGGGAGCTGTTTTTT. The encoded protein is CASSSGTSGGGELFF. The whole variable domain, filled in from reference TRBV28 and TRBJ2-2, reads DVKVTQSSRYLVKRTGEKVFLECVQDMDHENMFWYRQDPGLGLRLIYFSYDVKMKEKGDIPEGYSVSREKKERFSLILESASTNQTSMYLCASSSGTSGGGELFFGEGSRLTVL.

The rearrangement uses TRBV2 and TRBJ2-7; D is possibly TRBD1 (5 bases). V shed 0 bases and J shed 2 bases, with 11 bases lying between them. Germline CDR1 and CDR2: SNHLY and FYNNEI. This CDR3 spans 15 amino acids. CDR3 sequence reads: CASSEAQGLTYEQYF. The CDR3 DNA reads as TGTGCCAGCAGTGAAGCTCAGGGCCTCACCTACGAGCAGTACTTC.

The rearrangement links TRBV6-5 to TRBJ1-1; 8 bases agree with TRBD1. Germline assignment: CDR1 MNHEY and CDR2 SVGAGI. The CDR3 has 12 residues. J was trimmed by 11 bases and V by 4 bases; bases with no gene match: 6. The CDR3: CASSSNRDRAFF. Here the CDR3 DNA reads TGTGCCAGCAGTTCGAACCGGGACAGGGCTTTCTTT.

The chain carries TRBV10-1 and TRBJ1-1; 9 nucleotides agree with TRBD1. There are 15 residues in the CDR3. Germline loops: CDR1 WNHNN, CDR2 SYGVQD (reference sequence). V was clipped by 0 bases and J by 4 bases; unmatched bases: 3. CDR3 loop: CASSESGQGITEAFF. The CDR3 DNA follows: TGCGCCAGCAGTGAGTCCGGACAGGGGATCACTGAAGCTTTCTTT.

The chain links TRBV11-2 to TRBJ1-2; 7 bases fit TRBD1. The CDR3 spans 15 residues. Germline V CDR1 and CDR2: SGHAT, FQNNGV. J lost 6 bases, V lost 4 bases, and 11 bases had no gene match. In nucleotides, the CDR3 is TGTGCCAGCAGCTCTACAACAGGGGTGGCCAATGGCTACACCTTC. This sequence encodes CASSSTTGVANGYTF.